What follows are 17 T cell receptor beta chains derived from one specimen sequenced in a study of blood T cell repertoires in COVID-19. The table came from immunoSEQ multiplex PCR; TCRdb's copy has only in-frame clones and leaves some out. The data show about 170,000 clones, with more than 75% seen just once and 2% to 3% held by the top ten. The material sequenced was peripheral blood. The receptor source for this set is a woman of 80 years or more with COVID-19, enrolled during active disease.

The chain uses TRBV4-1 and TRBJ2-3, with 13 bases matching TRBD2. The V gene's germline CDR1 is MGHRA and CDR2 YSYEKL. CDR3 length: 16 amino acids. With 2 bases clipped from V and 7 bases from J, the junction kept 6 bases outside the gene matches. In DNA form, the CDR3 reads TGCGCCAGCAGCCAATCCGGGACTAGCGGGACAAATACGCAGTATTTT. This translates into CASSQSGTSGTNTQYF.

The rearrangement uses TRBV4-1 and TRBJ2-1; D not resolved. The CDR3 covers 16 residues. Germline CDR1 is MGHRA and CDR2 is YSYEKL. V gave up 0 bases and J gave up 9 bases, with 18 bases separating them. The CDR3 spells CASSQDLLKRSGEQFF. CDR3 DNA: TGCGCCAGCAGCCAAGATCTCCTAAAAAGATCAGGTGAGCAGTTCTTC.

This clone was seen a single time. This chain uses TRBV14 with TRBJ1-3, with TRBD1 identical over 8 bases. There are 15 residues in the CDR3. Per germline, CDR1 SGHDN and CDR2 FVKESK. Trimming at V came to 4 bases and at J to 6 bases, leaving 8 bases not matched to a gene. In DNA, the CDR3 is TGTGCCAGCAGCCGGACAGGGACCGACTTAAACACCATATATTTT. Its protein product is CASSRTGTDLNTIYF.

V gene TRBV5-1 combines with J gene TRBJ2-4; TRBD1 matches at 7 bases. CDR3 length: 14 residues. CDR1 and CDR2 (germline): SGHRS, YFSETQ. With V trimmed by 4 bases and J by 9 bases, 10 bases remained unmatched. The DNA for the CDR3 is TGCGCCAGCAGCCAAGACAGGGATAGTAGCATTCAGTACTTC. Its protein is CASSQDRDSSIQYF.

The chain employs TRBV14 and TRBJ1-6; 10 nucleotides match TRBD1. The CDR3 loop spans 16 amino acids. Trimming at V came to 4 bases and at J to 7 bases, leaving 7 bases not matched to a gene. Germline CDR1 is SGHDN and CDR2 is FVKESK. The CDR3 sequence is CASSLVGTGVNSPLHF. The CDR3 DNA reads as TGTGCCAGCAGCCTTGTGGGGACAGGGGTGAATTCACCCCTCCACTTT.

The rearrangement joins TRBV28 to TRBJ1-6, with 9 bases identical to TRBD1. This CDR3 is built from 17 residues. In germline, CDR1 is MDHEN, CDR2 SYDVKM. Germline trimming cut 6 bases from V and 10 bases from J; bases unmatched to any gene: 16. CDR3 sequence: CASSFLLPGQGESPLHF. Here the CDR3 DNA reads TGTGCCAGCAGCTTTCTACTCCCGGGACAGGGAGAGTCACCCCTCCACTTT.

The chain couples TRBV4-2 to TRBJ1-4, with TRBD1 identical over 10 bases. Germline V gene lookup returns CDR1 LGHNA and CDR2 YNFKEQ. This CDR3 has 15 amino acids. V dropped 8 bases and J dropped 7; count of bases not matched to a gene: 10. The CDR3 region is CASRDAGQGFEKLFF. CDR3 bases: TGTGCCAGCCGCGATGCGGGACAGGGGTTTGAAAAACTGTTTTTT.

This chain joins TRBV9 and TRBJ1-1; D possibly corresponds to TRBD1 (6 bases). Between the trimmed V and J ends, which lost 3 bases and 0 bases, there was a span of 21 bases. CDR1 SGDLS and CDR2 YYNGEE come from the germline V gene. The length of the CDR3 is 18 residues. The CDR3 sequence: CASSGERDNLKMNTEAFF. In DNA form, the CDR3 reads TGTGCCAGCAGCGGAGAAAGGGACAACTTAAAGATGAACACTGAAGCTTTCTTT.

This clone was picked up one time. The chain has TRBV19 and TRBJ2-3; tentative D call: TRBD2 (6 bases). The V and J ends lost 5 bases and 1 base respectively, with 13 bases between them. CDR1 LNHDA and CDR2 SQIVND come from the germline V gene (reference sequence). CDR3 length equals 15 residues. The CDR3 bases are TGTGCCAGTAGTGTGACTAGTCAGGGCACAGATACGCAGTATTTT. Its translation: CASSVTSQGTDTQYF.

V and J are TRBV7-8 and TRBJ1-1; D not resolved. CDR1 and CDR2 (germline): SGHVS, FQNEAQ. The length of the CDR3 is 17 residues. V was shortened by 4 bases and J by 0 bases, with 18 bases between the two germline ends. The CDR3 loop reads CASSSGGVGRLNTEAFF. CDR3 sequence (DNA): TGTGCCAGCAGCTCCGGCGGGGTTGGCCGCTTGAACACTGAAGCTTTCTTT. The whole variable domain, filled in from reference TRBV7-8 and TRBJ1-1, reads GAGVSQSPRYKVAKRGQDVALRCDPISGHVSLFWYQQALGQGPEFLTYFQNEAQLDKSGLPSDRFFAERPEGSVSTLKIQRTQQEDSAVYLCASSSGGVGRLNTEAFFGQGTRLTVV.

The chain carries TRBV27 and TRBJ1-4; 8 bases match TRBD1. This CDR3 comprises 18 residues. From germline, CDR1 is MNHEY and CDR2 SMNVEV (reference sequence). V was clipped by 3 bases and J by 0 bases; unmatched bases: 9. Here the CDR3 DNA reads TGTGCCAGCAGTTTGACAGGGGAAAGAATTGCAACTAATGAAAAACTGTTTTTT. Amino acids: CASSLTGERIATNEKLFF. Filled out from reference TRBV27 and TRBJ1-4, the complete variable domain reads EAQVTQNPRYLITVTGKKLTVTCSQNMNHEYMSWYRQDPGLGLRQIYYSMNVEVTDKGDVPEGYKVSRKEKRNFPLILESPSPNQTSLYFCASSLTGERIATNEKLFFGSGTQLSVL.

This clone is a singleton in its sample. The V gene is TRBV6-5, the J gene TRBJ2-7; tentative D call: TRBD1 (6 bases). Trimming shortened V by 7 bases and J by 6 bases, and 19 bases separated the two germline ends. Germline V gene sequence: CDR1 MNHEY, CDR2 SVGAGI. This CDR3 is built from 14 residues. The CDR3 reads CASNGQNVASEQYF. In nucleotides, the CDR3 is TGTGCCAGCAACGGACAGAATGTAGCCTCCGAGCAGTACTTC.

The CDR3 DNA sequence: TGTGCCAGCAGCCTAAATCCGGGACCGGGGGACATTCAGTACTTC. Protein product: CASSLNPGPGDIQYF. This chain uses TRBV7-2 with TRBJ2-4; a weak D match, TRBD2 (6 bases). Looked up from germline, CDR1 is SGHTA and CDR2 is FQGNSA. This CDR3 is 15 amino acids long. The germline V and J ends were trimmed by 5 bases and 8 bases, with 19 bases remaining between them. Together with reference TRBV7-2 and TRBJ2-4, the CDR3 gives the full variable domain: GAGVSQSPSNKVTEKGKDVELRCDPISGHTALYWYRQSLGQGLEFLIYFQGNSAPDKSGLPSDRFSAERTGGSVSTLTIQRTQQEDSAVYLCASSLNPGPGDIQYFGAGTRLSVL.

V is TRBV11-2 and J is TRBJ2-7; 7 nucleotides align to TRBD2. The J segment lost 0 bases and the V segment lost 3 bases, leaving 11 bases of the junction unmatched. The CDR3 is made up of 17 amino acids. The V gene's germline CDR1 is SGHAT and CDR2 FQNNGV. The CDR3 DNA is TGTGCCAGCAGCTTCGGTGGGCTCGGGGGGAGCTCCTACGAGCAGTACTTC. It yields the protein CASSFGGLGGSSYEQYF. Complete variable domain (other parts from reference TRBV11-2 and TRBJ2-7): EAGVAQSPRYKIIEKRQSVAFWCNPISGHATLYWYQQILGQGPKLLIQFQNNGVVDDSQLPKDRFSAERLKGVDSTLKIQPAKLEDSAVYLCASSFGGLGGSSYEQYFGPGTRLTVT.

This chain's CDR3 is CASSSLDRVGTEAFF. CDR3 bases: TGTGCCAGCAGTTCACTGGACAGGGTGGGAACTGAAGCTTTCTTT. The rearrangement links TRBV28 to TRBJ1-1; TRBD1 agrees at 8 bases. CDR1 MDHEN and CDR2 SYDVKM come from the germline V gene. The CDR3 spans 15 residues. Trimming removed 4 bases from V and 5 bases from J; junction bases left unmatched: 9.

V is TRBV18 and J is TRBJ1-1, with D tentatively TRBD1 (6 bases). Germline V CDR1 and CDR2: KGHSH, LQKENI. V lost 2 bases to trimming and J lost 6 bases, with 13 bases between them. The CDR3 runs to 14 residues. The DNA for the CDR3 is TGTGCCAGCTCACCAGGGGGCTTACCCTCTGAAGCTTTCTTT. Its translation is CASSPGGLPSEAFF.

J is TRBJ2-7 and V is TRBV6-5; D uncertain. The CDR3 runs 14 residues. Trimming removed 2 bases at V and 7 bases at J, with 15 bases between. Germline CDR1 MNHEY, CDR2 SVGAGI. The CDR3 DNA reads TGTGCCAGCAGTTACGACTCTCTCCCTGGGGAGCAGTACTTC. Its protein product is CASSYDSLPGEQYF.